This entry lists 26 T cell receptor beta chains sequenced from one sample in a study of PD-1 blockade in classical Hodgkin lymphoma. Time point noted: cycle 4 day 1 (C4D1), after five to seven weeks of nivolumab. Brentuximab vedotin exposure varied, and every patient relapsed after autologous stem cell transplantation. Here immunoSEQ multiplex PCR was the method, and the copy in TCRdb shows in-frame clones only, minus some. The sample includes over 50,000 clones, 87% of them seen just once. This material consisted of peripheral blood mononuclear cells (PBMCs), taken before the fourth cycle of nivolumab. These receptor sequences come from a human donor with classical Hodgkin lymphoma.

The CDR3 reads CASSYPATRETQYF. CDR3 nucleotides: TGTGCCAGCAGTTACCCAGCGACTAGGGAGACCCAGTACTTC. The chain joins TRBV6-6 to TRBJ2-5; the D gene is possibly TRBD2 (6 bases). The ends were cut back, 2 bases at V and 5 bases at J, with 12 bases in the middle. The CDR3 consists of 14 residues. Germline V lookup: CDR1 MNHNY, CDR2 SVGAGI (reference sequence).

The V call is TRBV2, the J call TRBJ1-1; D remains ambiguous. CDR1 and CDR2 from the germline V gene are SNHLY and FYNNEI. The CDR3 is 13 residues long. The V gene lost 5 bases and the J gene lost 8 bases, with 15 bases spanning the gap. The CDR3 DNA is TGTGCCAGCAGTCGACTAACGGGATCCGAAGCTTTCTTT. It translates to CASSRLTGSEAFF.

The chain employs TRBV5-1 and TRBJ1-1, with D hard to call. Trimming left V 4 bases short and J 0 bases short, with 16 bases between. This CDR3 spans 16 amino acids. Germline V gives CDR1 SGHRS, CDR2 YFSETQ. CDR3 nucleotide sequence: TGCGCCAGCAGCCAAGGACGGACTATCATGAACACTGAAGCTTTCTTT. This encodes CASSQGRTIMNTEAFF.

The chain has TRBV7-3 and TRBJ2-5; TRBD1 is a possible D gene (6 bases). This CDR3 has 13 amino acids. The germline gives CDR1 SGHTA, CDR2 FQGTGA. V was clipped by 1 base and J by 7 bases, with 10 bases between them. CDR3 loop: CASSLKKGVTQYF. CDR3 in DNA: TGTGCCAGCAGCTTAAAGAAGGGGGTGACCCAGTACTTC.

The chain recombines TRBV19 with TRBJ2-3; D may be TRBD1 (6 bases). V dropped 4 bases and J dropped 3 bases, with 14 bases sitting between them. The CDR3 loop spans 15 amino acids. Per germline, CDR1 LNHDA and CDR2 SQIVND (reference sequence). The DNA for the CDR3 is TGTGCCAGTAGTACCTGGGGGCTTCGGACAGATACGCAGTATTTT. This gives the protein CASSTWGLRTDTQYF.

V is TRBV5-8 and J is TRBJ1-5, with no clear D. Germline V gene lookup returns CDR1 SGHTS and CDR2 YDEGEE. Trimming left V 3 bases short and J 8 bases short, with 21 bases between. CDR3 length: 16 amino acids. CDR3 coding DNA: TGTGCCAGCAGCTCGACGGGGTACCGGGGAGTAGAGCCCCAGCATTTT. This sequence encodes CASSSTGYRGVEPQHF.

The chain couples TRBV4-1 to TRBJ1-4; D remains unclear. Germline CDR1 and CDR2: MGHRA and YSYEKL. CDR3 length: 15 amino acids. V shed 0 bases and J shed 7 bases, with 12 bases lying between them. CDR3 sequence: CASSQDRNELEKLFF. CDR3 nucleotides: TGCGCCAGCAGCCAAGATCGGAATGAACTTGAAAAACTGTTTTTT.

The rearrangement joins TRBV6-5 to TRBJ1-6; possibly TRBD1 for D (6 bases). In germline, CDR1 is MNHEY, CDR2 SVGAGI. The CDR3 has 15 amino acids. Trimming left V 2 bases short and J 7 bases short, with 12 bases between. The CDR3 DNA sequence: TGTGCCAGCAGTTACCAAGGCGGGGGCAATTCACCCCTCCACTTT. Its protein is CASSYQGGGNSPLHF.

The chain has TRBV19 and TRBJ2-7; TRBD1 matches at 9 bases. V shed 5 bases, J shed 3 bases, and the junction held 2 bases outside the gene matches. The CDR3 has 13 residues. Germline CDR1 LNHDA, CDR2 SQIVND (reference sequence). The CDR3 DNA reads TGTGCCAGTAGTCGGACAGGGGTCTACGAGCAGTACTTC. Its translation: CASSRTGVYEQYF.

This rearrangement joins TRBV5-1 to TRBJ1-4; no clear D gene. Trimming removed 4 bases at V and 8 bases at J, with 18 bases between. Germline CDR1 SGHRS, CDR2 YFSETQ. The CDR3 is 15 amino acids. The CDR3 spells CASSLVGRPGEKLFF. CDR3 nucleotide sequence: TGCGCCAGCAGCCTAGTGGGTCGCCCGGGCGAAAAACTGTTTTTT.

This chain links TRBV27 with TRBJ2-1; no firm D call. Germline V gives CDR1 MNHEY, CDR2 SMNVEV (reference sequence). Trimming took off 6 bases at V and 5 bases at J, with 11 bases between the two ends. The CDR3 spans 13 residues. CDR3 loop: CASRPPLHNEQFF. In nucleotides, the CDR3 is TGTGCCAGCAGACCCCCCCTCCACAATGAGCAGTTCTTC.

The chain recombines TRBV18 with TRBJ2-3, with D maybe TRBD2 (5 bases). V lost 2 bases and J 4 bases, leaving 22 bases between the germline ends. This CDR3 is 18 amino acids long. The germline CDR1 and CDR2 sequences are KGHSH and LQKENI. The CDR3: CASSPRVMRERAPDTQYF. The CDR3 DNA reads TGTGCCAGCTCACCAAGAGTCATGAGGGAGAGGGCTCCAGATACGCAGTATTTT. Drawing the rest from reference TRBV18 and TRBJ2-3, the complete variable domain is NAGVMQNPRHLVRRRGQEARLRCSPMKGHSHVYWYRQLPEEGLKFMVYLQKENIIDESGMPKERFSAEFPKEGPSILRIQQVVRGDSAAYFCASSPRVMRERAPDTQYFGPGTRLTVL.

This clone was seen a single time. This chain uses TRBV11-2 with TRBJ1-6; TRBD1 aligns across 7 bases. The V gene's germline CDR1 is SGHAT and CDR2 FQNNGV. J gave up 12 bases and V 0 bases, and 11 bases lay outside the gene matches. The CDR3 consists of 16 residues. The CDR3 reads CASSLETGQVRQPLHF. The CDR3 nucleotides read TGTGCCAGCAGCTTAGAGACTGGACAGGTTCGCCAACCCCTCCACTTT. Full variable domain (missing parts from reference TRBV11-2 and TRBJ1-6): EAGVAQSPRYKIIEKRQSVAFWCNPISGHATLYWYQQILGQGPKLLIQFQNNGVVDDSQLPKDRFSAERLKGVDSTLKIQPAKLEDSAVYLCASSLETGQVRQPLHFGNGTRLTVT.

This rearrangement joins TRBV27 to TRBJ1-2; D not resolved. The germline gives CDR1 MNHEY, CDR2 SMNVEV (reference sequence). Trimming shortened V by 5 bases and J by 1 base, and 23 bases separated the two germline ends. The CDR3 covers 18 residues. The CDR3 spells CASSALPGRMGYNYGYTF. CDR3 coding DNA: TGTGCCAGCAGTGCCCTCCCGGGCCGTATGGGCTATAACTATGGCTACACCTTC.

This clone was seen just once. The chain recombines TRBV6-6 with TRBJ2-7; a weak D match, TRBD2 (6 bases). Germline CDR1 is MNHNY and CDR2 is SVGAGI (reference sequence). The germline V and J ends were trimmed by 2 bases and 3 bases, with 14 bases remaining between them. The CDR3 is 15 residues long. CDR3 region: CASSYEVGGFYEQYF. In DNA form, the CDR3 reads TGTGCCAGCAGTTACGAAGTGGGGGGATTCTACGAGCAGTACTTC.

The chain joins TRBV30 to TRBJ2-7; 10 bases fit TRBD1. Trimming at V came to 6 bases and at J to 7 bases, leaving 12 bases not matched to a gene. Looked up from germline, CDR1 is GTSNPN and CDR2 is SVGIG (reference sequence). The CDR3 consists of 14 residues. The CDR3 sequence is CACQDRGNFWEQYF. CDR3 nucleotide sequence: TGTGCCTGCCAGGACAGGGGGAATTTCTGGGAGCAGTACTTC.

The chain recombines TRBV9 with TRBJ2-3; D is ambiguous. The length of the CDR3 is 14 residues. Looked up from germline, CDR1 is SGDLS and CDR2 is YYNGEE. Trimming removed 3 bases from V and 0 bases from J, with 8 bases in between. CDR3 loop: CASSGRASTDTQYF. CDR3 nucleotide sequence: TGTGCCAGCAGCGGCCGGGCCAGCACAGATACGCAGTATTTT.

V usage is TRBV6-5 and J usage is TRBJ1-6; D possibly corresponds to TRBD1 (5 bases). Trimming removed 0 bases at V and 10 bases at J, with 13 bases between. Germline V gene data show CDR1 as MNHEY and CDR2 as SVGAGI. The CDR3 totals 15 residues. The CDR3 protein is CASSYSGGGRSPLHF. The CDR3 DNA reads as TGTGCCAGCAGTTACTCCGGGGGGGGACGGTCACCCCTCCACTTT.

This sequence joins TRBV19 and TRBJ1-2; D is ambiguous. In germline, CDR1 is LNHDA, CDR2 SQIVND (reference sequence). Deletions cut 3 bases from V and 2 bases from J, with 22 bases between. There are 18 residues in the CDR3. This CDR3 is CASSIFDLSPARNYGYTF. The CDR3 region has the DNA TGTGCCAGTAGTATTTTTGATTTAAGTCCAGCCCGCAACTATGGCTACACCTTC.

The genes are TRBV19 and TRBJ2-4; the match to TRBD1 covers 9 bases. Germline V gives CDR1 LNHDA, CDR2 SQIVND (reference sequence). V dropped 5 bases and J dropped 7; count of bases not matched to a gene: 3. The CDR3 totals 13 residues. The CDR3 reads CASSAGTGNIQYF. The CDR3, as DNA: TGTGCCAGTAGTGCCGGGACAGGGAACATTCAGTACTTC.

The chain uses TRBV5-4 and TRBJ2-5, with 12 bases fitting TRBD1. J gave up 5 bases and V 10 bases, and 12 bases lay outside the gene matches. This CDR3 has 15 residues. In germline, CDR1 is SGHNT, CDR2 YYREEE (reference sequence). The CDR3 DNA reads as TGTGCCTGGCTTATGGGACAGGGGGCTTTGGAGACCCAGTACTTC. This translates into CAWLMGQGALETQYF.

A remark on this clone: The junction differs from germline at one of its ends, possibly a read error. This chain links TRBV5-1 with TRBJ2-1, with 7 bases identical to TRBD1. From germline, CDR1 is SGHRS and CDR2 YFSETQ. This CDR3 has 16 residues. CDR3 nucleotides: TGCGCCAGCTTCTCCGGGGACAGAGAAACCTACACTGAGCAGTTCTTC. Translated: CASFSGDRETYTEQFF.

This rearrangement joins TRBV28 to TRBJ2-3; maybe TRBD2 (5 bases). The CDR3 loop spans 14 amino acids. CDR1 and CDR2 from the germline V gene are MDHEN and SYDVKM. Trimming pared 6 bases from V and 3 bases from J, leaving 13 bases between. CDR3 in DNA: TGTGCCAGCAGAGAGGCGGGCTGGACAGATACGCAGTATTTT. It encodes CASREAGWTDTQYF. Full variable domain (rest looked up from reference TRBV28 and TRBJ2-3): DVKVTQSSRYLVKRTGEKVFLECVQDMDHENMFWYRQDPGLGLRLIYFSYDVKMKEKGDIPEGYSVSREKKERFSLILESASTNQTSMYLCASREAGWTDTQYFGPGTRLTVL.

This chain links TRBV2 with TRBJ1-1; 8 positions match TRBD1. The CDR3 consists of 14 residues. Losses at the gene ends were 6 bases for V and 8 bases for J; bases not matched to a gene: 11. From germline, CDR1 is SNHLY and CDR2 FYNNEI. DNA of the CDR3: TGTGCCAGCAGATCCGGACAGGGTCCCTTAGAAGCTTTCTTT. Its translation is CASRSGQGPLEAFF.

The rearrangement joins TRBV29-1 to TRBJ2-1, with no clear D. CDR3 length equals 11 residues. CDR1 and CDR2 from the germline V gene are SQVTM and ANQGSEA. Trimming pared 4 bases from V and 4 bases from J, leaving 5 bases between. CDR3 DNA: TGCAGCGTTGGTCTTTACAATGAGCAGTTCTTC. Translation gives CSVGLYNEQFF.

The chain is built from TRBV7-9 and TRBJ1-5; D uncertain. In germline, CDR1 is SEHNR, CDR2 FQNEAQ (reference sequence). Trimming removed 3 bases from V and 0 bases from J, with 6 bases in between. The CDR3 extends over 14 amino acids. The CDR3 protein is CASSFSSSNQPQHF. CDR3 nucleotide sequence: TGTGCCAGCAGCTTCTCCTCTAGCAATCAGCCCCAGCATTTT. Supplemented by reference TRBV7-9 and TRBJ1-5, the full variable domain reads DTGVSQNPRHKITKRGQNVTFRCDPISEHNRLYWYRQTLGQGPEFLTYFQNEAQLEKSRLLSDRFSAERPKGSFSTLEIQRTEQGDSAMYLCASSFSSSNQPQHFGDGTRLSIL.